Listed below are T cell receptor beta chains from one sample, sequenced in a study of low-dose radiotherapy and immunotherapy resistance in tumors. Via MiXCR, TCRdb re-called the reads, giving one row per CDR3 protein. The sample shows some 57,000 distinct CDR3 sequences, about 23% of them seen only once. Specimen: PBMCs, collected after low-dose radiotherapy plus immunotherapy. The receptors originated from a male donor with prostate cancer. CDR3s include the opening cysteine and the closing phenylalanine or tryptophan. The D gene is left open where the match is weak. Some rows have no size entry. The others give once, few or many, or a class for an expanded clone.

abundance: many
d_gene: .
len: 14
v_gene: TRBV2
j_gene: TRBJ2-7
CDR3nt: TGTGCCAGCAGCCCGGACAGCCTCTCCTACGAGCAGTACTTC
CDR3aa: CASSPDSLSYEQYF

abundance: many
d_gene: .
len: 14
v_gene: TRBV3-1
j_gene: TRBJ2-5
CDR3nt: TGTGCCAGCAGGGAAAGAGAGTCCCAAGAGACCCAGTACTTC
CDR3aa: CASRERESQETQYF

abundance: many
d_gene: .
len: 12
v_gene: TRBV4-1
j_gene: TRBJ2-1
CDR3nt: TGCGCCAGCAGCCAAGAAGTTAGTGAGCAGTTCTTC
CDR3aa: CASSQEVSEQFF

abundance: many
d_gene: TRBD2
len: 16
v_gene: TRBV28
j_gene: TRBJ2-1
CDR3nt: TGTGCCAGCAGAGGAGCGGGAAGAACCTCCTACAATGAGCAGTTCTTC
CDR3aa: CASRGAGRTSYNEQFF

abundance: many
d_gene: .
len: 15
v_gene: TRBV7-9
j_gene: TRBJ2-5
CDR3nt: TGTGCCAGCACCCTAGGGAGGGGGGTCCAAGAGACCCAGTACTTC
CDR3aa: CASTLGRGVQETQYF

abundance: many
d_gene: .
len: 12
v_gene: TRBV10-2
j_gene: TRBJ1-6
CDR3nt: TGCGCCAGCAGTGAGTCTGTTTCACCCCTCCACTTT
CDR3aa: CASSESVSPLHF

abundance: .
d_gene: .
len: 14
v_gene: TRBV7-6
j_gene: TRBJ2-3
CDR3nt: TGTGCCAGCAGCTTAACTTTAAGCACAGATACGCAGTATTTT
CDR3aa: CASSLTLSTDTQYF

abundance: many
d_gene: .
len: 16
v_gene: TRBV21-1
j_gene: TRBJ2-4
CDR3nt: TGTGCCAGCAGCAAAGGACAGGAGGTAACCAAAAACATTCAGTACTTC
CDR3aa: CASSKGQEVTKNIQYF

abundance: many
d_gene: TRBD1
len: 14
v_gene: TRBV19
j_gene: TRBJ1-2
CDR3nt: TGTGCCAGTAGTATCCGGGACAGGAACTATGGCTACACCTTC
CDR3aa: CASSIRDRNYGYTF

abundance: many
d_gene: TRBD1
len: 18
v_gene: TRBV7-9
j_gene: TRBJ2-6
CDR3nt: TGTGCCAGCAGCTTAGACAGGACAGGAGACTCTGGGGCCAACGTCCTGACTTTC
CDR3aa: CASSLDRTGDSGANVLTF

abundance: few
d_gene: .
len: 14
v_gene: TRBV9
j_gene: TRBJ1-2
CDR3nt: TGTGCCAGCAGCGCTTATACCGGGGCCCGGGGCTACACCTTC
CDR3aa: CASSAYTGARGYTF

abundance: many
d_gene: TRBD2
len: 16
v_gene: TRBV12-3/TRBV12-4
j_gene: TRBJ2-2
CDR3nt: TGTGCCAGCAGTATTAGCGGGAGGGGCTCCACCGGGGAGCTGTTTTTT
CDR3aa: CASSISGRGSTGELFF

abundance: many
d_gene: .
len: 14
v_gene: TRBV7-9
j_gene: TRBJ2-1
CDR3nt: TGTGCCAGCAACCCGATGGGAGTATCCGGTGAGCAGTTCTTC
CDR3aa: CASNPMGVSGEQFF

abundance: many
d_gene: .
len: 15
v_gene: TRBV4-2
j_gene: TRBJ2-5
CDR3nt: TGTGCCAGCAGCCAAGATGGGGCTAATCAAGAGACCCAGTACTTC
CDR3aa: CASSQDGANQETQYF

abundance: few
d_gene: .
len: 14
v_gene: TRBV2
j_gene: TRBJ2-1
CDR3nt: TGTGCCAGCAGAACAAGTGGGGCTTACAATGAGCAGTTCTTC
CDR3aa: CASRTSGAYNEQFF

abundance: many
d_gene: TRBD2
len: 17
v_gene: TRBV7-9
j_gene: TRBJ2-1
CDR3nt: TGTGCCAGCAGCACCCGGACTAGCGGGGGGGCGAACAATGAGCAGTTCTTC
CDR3aa: CASSTRTSGGANNEQFF

abundance: many
d_gene: .
len: 17
v_gene: TRBV5-1
j_gene: TRBJ2-1
CDR3nt: TGCGCCAGCAGCAGTACCTTCGGAGGGGTGGAGGACAATGAGCAGTTCTTC
CDR3aa: CASSSTFGGVEDNEQFF

abundance: many
d_gene: .
len: 16
v_gene: TRBV9
j_gene: TRBJ2-6
CDR3nt: TGTGCCAGCAGCGTAGGGCAGCACTCTGGGGCCAACGTCCTGACTTTC
CDR3aa: CASSVGQHSGANVLTF

abundance: many
d_gene: .
len: 13
v_gene: TRBV30
j_gene: TRBJ2-3
CDR3nt: TGTGCCTGGAGTGTACTAGGTGAAGGGACGCAGTATTTT
CDR3aa: CAWSVLGEGTQYF

abundance: many
d_gene: .
len: 14
v_gene: TRBV4-1
j_gene: TRBJ1-1
CDR3nt: TGCGCCAGCAGCCAAGAGGGGTCCGACACTGAAGCTTTCTTT
CDR3aa: CASSQEGSDTEAFF

abundance: many
d_gene: .
len: 15
v_gene: TRBV9
j_gene: TRBJ2-1
CDR3nt: TGTGCCAGCAGCGTTTCCGCTAGTGTCTACAATGAGCAGTTCTTC
CDR3aa: CASSVSASVYNEQFF

abundance: many
d_gene: .
len: 11
v_gene: TRBV7-2
j_gene: TRBJ2-7
CDR3nt: TGTGCCAGCAGCCCGGGGCGGGAGCAGTACTTC
CDR3aa: CASSPGREQYF